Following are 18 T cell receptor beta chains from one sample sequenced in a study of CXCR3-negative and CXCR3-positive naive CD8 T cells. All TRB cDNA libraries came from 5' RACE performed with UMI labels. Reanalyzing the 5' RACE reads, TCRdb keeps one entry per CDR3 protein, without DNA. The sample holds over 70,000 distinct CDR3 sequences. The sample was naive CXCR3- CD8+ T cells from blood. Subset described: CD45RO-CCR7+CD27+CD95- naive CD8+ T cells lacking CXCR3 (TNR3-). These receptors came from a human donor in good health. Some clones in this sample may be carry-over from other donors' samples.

CDR3 protein: CASSGSTGTYEQYF. This chain links TRBV5-1 with TRBJ2-7; TCRdb designates TRBD1, a call that cannot be tested without DNA. Germline lookup yields CDR1 SGHRS and CDR2 YFSETQ. CDR3 size: 14 residues.

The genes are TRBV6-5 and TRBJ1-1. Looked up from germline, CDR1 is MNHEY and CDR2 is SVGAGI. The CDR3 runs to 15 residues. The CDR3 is CASSYDPAPNTEAFF.

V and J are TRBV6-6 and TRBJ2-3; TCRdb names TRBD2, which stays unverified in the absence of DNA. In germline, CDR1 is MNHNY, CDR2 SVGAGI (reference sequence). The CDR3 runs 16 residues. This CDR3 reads CASSPPLAGGTDTQYF.

CDR3 amino acids: CASSFPGVAGALGGANVLTF. This chain links TRBV7-2 with TRBJ2-6; absent DNA, TCRdb's TRBD2 call cannot be checked. The CDR3 runs to 20 residues. Looked up from germline, CDR1 is SGHTA and CDR2 is FQGNSA.

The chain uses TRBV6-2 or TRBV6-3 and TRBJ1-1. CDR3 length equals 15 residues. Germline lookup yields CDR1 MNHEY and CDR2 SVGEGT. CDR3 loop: CASRLLSRMNTEAFF.

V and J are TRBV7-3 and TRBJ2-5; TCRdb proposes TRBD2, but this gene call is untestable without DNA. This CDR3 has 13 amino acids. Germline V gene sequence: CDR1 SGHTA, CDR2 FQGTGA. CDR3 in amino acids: CASSLNPLETQYF.

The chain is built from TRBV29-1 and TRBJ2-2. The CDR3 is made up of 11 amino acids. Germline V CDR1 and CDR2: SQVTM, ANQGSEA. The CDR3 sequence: CSTALDGELFF.

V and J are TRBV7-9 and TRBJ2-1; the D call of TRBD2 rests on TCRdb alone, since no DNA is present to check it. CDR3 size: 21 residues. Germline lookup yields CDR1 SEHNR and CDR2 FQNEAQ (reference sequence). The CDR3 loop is CASSLVSAEIIFPPTYNEQFF.

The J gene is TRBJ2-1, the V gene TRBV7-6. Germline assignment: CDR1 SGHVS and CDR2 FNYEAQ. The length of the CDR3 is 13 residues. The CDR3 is CASSSTGYNEQFF. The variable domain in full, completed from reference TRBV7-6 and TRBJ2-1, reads GAGVSQSPRYKVTKRGQDVALRCDPISGHVSLYWYRQALGQGPEFLTYFNYEAQQDKSGLPNDRFSAERPEGSISTLTIQRTEQRDSAMYRCASSSTGYNEQFFGPGTRLTVL.

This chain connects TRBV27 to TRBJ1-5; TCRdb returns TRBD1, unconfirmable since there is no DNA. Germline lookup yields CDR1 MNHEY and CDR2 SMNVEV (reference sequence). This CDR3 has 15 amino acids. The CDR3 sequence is CASSPSGGSLQPQHF.

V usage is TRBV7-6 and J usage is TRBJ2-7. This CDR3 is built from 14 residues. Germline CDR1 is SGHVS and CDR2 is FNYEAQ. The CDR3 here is CASSLGVDIYEQYF.

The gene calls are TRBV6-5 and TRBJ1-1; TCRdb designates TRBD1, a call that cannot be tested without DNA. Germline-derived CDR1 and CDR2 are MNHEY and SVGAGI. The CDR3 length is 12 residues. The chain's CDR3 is CASIGGNTEAFF.

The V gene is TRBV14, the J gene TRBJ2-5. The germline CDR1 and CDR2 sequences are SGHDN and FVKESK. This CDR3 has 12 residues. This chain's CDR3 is CASSQDQETQYF.

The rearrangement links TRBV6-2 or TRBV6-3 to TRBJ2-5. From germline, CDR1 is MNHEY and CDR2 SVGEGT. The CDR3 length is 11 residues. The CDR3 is CASSHGETQYF.

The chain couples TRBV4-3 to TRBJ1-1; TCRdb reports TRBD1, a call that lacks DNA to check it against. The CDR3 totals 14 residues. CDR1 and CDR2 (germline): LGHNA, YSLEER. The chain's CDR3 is CASSQGPWNTEAFF.

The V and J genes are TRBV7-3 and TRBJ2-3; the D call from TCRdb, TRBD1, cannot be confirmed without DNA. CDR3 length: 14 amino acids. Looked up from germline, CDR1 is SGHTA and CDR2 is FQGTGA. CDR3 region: CASSLGGSADTQYF.

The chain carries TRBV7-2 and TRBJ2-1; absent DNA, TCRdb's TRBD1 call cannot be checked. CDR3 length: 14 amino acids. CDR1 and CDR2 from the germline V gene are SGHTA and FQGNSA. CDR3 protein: CASSLLTGGNEQFF. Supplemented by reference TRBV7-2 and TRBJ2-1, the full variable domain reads GAGVSQSPSNKVTEKGKDVELRCDPISGHTALYWYRQSLGQGLEFLIYFQGNSAPDKSGLPSDRFSAERTGGSVSTLTIQRTQQEDSAVYLCASSLLTGGNEQFFGPGTRLTVL.

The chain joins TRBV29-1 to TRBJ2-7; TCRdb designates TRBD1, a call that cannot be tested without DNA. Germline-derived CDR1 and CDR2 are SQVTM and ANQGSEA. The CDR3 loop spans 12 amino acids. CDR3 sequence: CSVSSGTLEQYF.